This T cell receptor beta chain was identified during a study of blood T cells in healthy people across ages. Study outcomes and limitations: Long-lived donors had more naive CD4+ cells and higher diversity than aged donors. It was not known whether donors were CMV positive (a possible confounder of expanded clonotype changes).

Ten or more counts support this clonotype. The antigen remains unidentified. Together with a sample-barcoded 5' primer, a J-beta primer mix was included in a second PCR lasting roughly 6 to 12 cycles. From the 5' RACE reads, TCRdb called clonotypes with MiXCR, one entry per CDR3 protein. The table includes about 1.1 million distinct CDR3 sequences, under 40% detected once. Trimming shortened V by 5 bases and J by 7 bases, and 11 bases separated the two germline ends. There are 12 residues in the CDR3. The chain carries TRBV12-3 or TRBV12-4 and TRBJ1-2; maybe TRBD1 (5 bases). Sequenced material: blood. The TCR sequence derives from a man aged 18 to 29 in good health. Here the CDR3 reads CASSRGTAGYTF. DNA for the CDR3: TGTGCCAGCAGTCGGGGGACGGCTGGCTACACCTTC.